This T cell receptor (beta chain) is drawn from a study of control samples from healthy donors and cancer patients (dated by TCRdb to the early 2020s). CDR1 and CDR2 were assigned from the germline V gene (reference sequence) as SEHNR and FQNEAQ. From the cysteine through the phenylalanine, the CDR3 covers 13 amino acids. Only the CDR3 region is kept as DNA, spanning 39 bases read in frame from base 1. V drops 3 bases and J drops 8 bases, leaving 13 bases in between. Library construction relied on the immunoSEQ multiplex PCR assay. TCRdb obtained this table from immuneACCESS and retained in-frame rearrangements with V and J assigned. These tables miss some clones; where compared with another copy, unresolved V genes account for less than half of the shortfall, and the remainder is unexplained. Across this sample there are tens of thousands of clones, with approximately 84% seen only once. The ten largest account for around 35% of the sample.

With regard to this clone: The target of this receptor is not known. Base qualities were left out, and no much larger clone turns up one base away.

Material for sequencing was PBMCs. In this chain, TRBV7-9 is recombined with TRBJ1-1; a weak D assignment points to TRBD1 (6 bases agree). This receptor was taken from a man in his 70s with lung cancer. Here is the DNA: TGTGCCAGCAGCTTCCGCGGACAGAGAGAAGCTTTCTTT. This sequence encodes CASSFRGQREAFF. The reference TRBV7-9 and TRBJ1-1 proteins fill in what lies around the CDR3, so the full variable domain reads DTGVSQNPRHKITKRGQNVTFRCDPISEHNRLYWYRQTLGQGPEFLTYFQNEAQLEKSRLLSDRFSAERPKGSFSTLEIQRTEQGDSAMYLCASSFRGQREAFFGQGTRLTVV.